The sequence of this T cell receptor (beta chain) was determined in a study of T cell changes during pregnancy in multiple sclerosis. Between the trimmed V and J ends, which lost 3 bases and 0 bases, there was a span of 6 bases. CDR3 length equals 14 residues. CDR1 ENHRY and CDR2 SYGVKD come from the germline V gene. Sequenced by immunoSEQ multiplex PCR; TCRdb stores in-frame clones only, minus some. The sample carries about 38,000 clones, around 94% recorded once. The specimen comprised CD8+ T cells from peripheral blood mononuclear cells, sampled in the third trimester of pregnancy. The chain links TRBV10-3 to TRBJ1-3, with D unclear. This clonotype was sampled from a female donor with multiple sclerosis, enrolled in a pregnancy study. The CDR3 region has the DNA TGTGCCATCAGTGATCTGAGCTCTGGAAACACCATATATTTT. As protein: CAISDLSSGNTIYF.